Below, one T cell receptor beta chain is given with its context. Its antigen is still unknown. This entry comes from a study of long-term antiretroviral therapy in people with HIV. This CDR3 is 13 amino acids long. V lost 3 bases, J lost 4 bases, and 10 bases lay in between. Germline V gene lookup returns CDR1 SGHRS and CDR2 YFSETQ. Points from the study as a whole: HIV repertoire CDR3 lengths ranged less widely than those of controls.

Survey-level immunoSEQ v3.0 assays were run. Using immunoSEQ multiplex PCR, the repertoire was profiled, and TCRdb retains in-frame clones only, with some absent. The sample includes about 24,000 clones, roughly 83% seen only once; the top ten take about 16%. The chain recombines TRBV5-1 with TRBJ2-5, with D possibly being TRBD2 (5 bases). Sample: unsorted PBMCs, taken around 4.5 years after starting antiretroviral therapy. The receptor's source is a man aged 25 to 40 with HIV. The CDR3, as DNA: TGCGCCAGCAGCTCTGGACTGGGAGAGACCCAGTACTTC. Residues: CASSSGLGETQYF.